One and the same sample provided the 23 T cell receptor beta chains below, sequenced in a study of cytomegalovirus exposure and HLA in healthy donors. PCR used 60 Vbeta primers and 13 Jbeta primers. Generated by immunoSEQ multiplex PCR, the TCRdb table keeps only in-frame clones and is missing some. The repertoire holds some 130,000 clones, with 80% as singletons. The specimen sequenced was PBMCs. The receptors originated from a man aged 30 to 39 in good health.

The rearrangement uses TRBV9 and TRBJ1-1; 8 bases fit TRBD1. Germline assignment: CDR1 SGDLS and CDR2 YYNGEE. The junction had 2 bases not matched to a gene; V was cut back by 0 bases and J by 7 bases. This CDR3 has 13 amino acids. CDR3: CASSVGDRYEAFF. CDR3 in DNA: TGTGCCAGCAGCGTAGGGGACAGGTATGAAGCTTTCTTT.

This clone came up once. In DNA form, the CDR3 reads TGTGCCAGCAGCTTTGGCGGGGGAGGTCAAGAGACCCAGTACTTC. Amino acid sequence: CASSFGGGGQETQYF. The rearrangement links TRBV7-7 to TRBJ2-5, with 7 bases identical to TRBD2. The CDR3 runs to 15 residues. CDR1 and CDR2 (germline): SSHAT, FNYEAQ (reference sequence). The junction had 6 bases not matched to a gene; V was cut back by 3 bases and J by 2 bases.

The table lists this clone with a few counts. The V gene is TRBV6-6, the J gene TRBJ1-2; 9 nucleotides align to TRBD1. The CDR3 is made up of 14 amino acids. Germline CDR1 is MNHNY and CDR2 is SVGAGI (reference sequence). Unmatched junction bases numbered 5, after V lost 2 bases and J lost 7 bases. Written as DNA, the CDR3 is TGTGCCAGCAGTTACGGGGACAGGGTCGCTGGCTACACCTTC. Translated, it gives CASSYGDRVAGYTF.

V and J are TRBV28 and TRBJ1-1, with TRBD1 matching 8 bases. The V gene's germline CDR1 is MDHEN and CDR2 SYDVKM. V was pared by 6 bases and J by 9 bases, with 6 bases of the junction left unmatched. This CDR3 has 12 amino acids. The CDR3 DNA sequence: TGTGCCAGCAGGCCATACAGGGGGAAAGCTTTCTTT. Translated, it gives CASRPYRGKAFF.

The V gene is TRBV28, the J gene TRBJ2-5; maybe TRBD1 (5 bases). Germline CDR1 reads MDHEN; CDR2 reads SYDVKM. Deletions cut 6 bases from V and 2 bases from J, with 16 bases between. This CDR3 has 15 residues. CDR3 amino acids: CASRDRRPKQETQYF. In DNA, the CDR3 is TGTGCCAGCAGAGACAGAAGACCAAAGCAAGAGACCCAGTACTTC.

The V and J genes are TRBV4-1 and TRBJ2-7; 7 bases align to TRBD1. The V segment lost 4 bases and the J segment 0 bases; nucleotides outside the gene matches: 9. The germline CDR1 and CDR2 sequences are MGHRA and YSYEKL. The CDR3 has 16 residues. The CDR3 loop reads CASSLWTGRSSYEQYF. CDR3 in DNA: TGCGCCAGCAGCCTCTGGACAGGCCGGAGCTCCTACGAGCAGTACTTC.

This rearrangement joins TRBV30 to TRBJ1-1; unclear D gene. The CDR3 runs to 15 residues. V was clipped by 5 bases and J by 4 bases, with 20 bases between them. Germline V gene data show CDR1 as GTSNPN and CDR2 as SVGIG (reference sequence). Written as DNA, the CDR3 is TGTGCCTGGCGACTACGGGCTCCCCCGAGCACTGAAGCTTTCTTT. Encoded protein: CAWRLRAPPSTEAFF.

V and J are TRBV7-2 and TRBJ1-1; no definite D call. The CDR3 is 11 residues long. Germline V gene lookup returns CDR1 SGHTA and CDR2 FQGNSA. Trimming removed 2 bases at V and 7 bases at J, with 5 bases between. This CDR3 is CASSLNIEAFF. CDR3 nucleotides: TGTGCCAGCAGCTTAAATATTGAAGCTTTCTTT.

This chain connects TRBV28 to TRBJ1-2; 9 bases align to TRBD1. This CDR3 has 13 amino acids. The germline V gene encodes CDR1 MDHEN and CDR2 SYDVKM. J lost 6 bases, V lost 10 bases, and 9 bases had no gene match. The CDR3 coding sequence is TGTGCCATCCAAAGAGACAGGGGGGATGGCTACACCTTC. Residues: CAIQRDRGDGYTF.

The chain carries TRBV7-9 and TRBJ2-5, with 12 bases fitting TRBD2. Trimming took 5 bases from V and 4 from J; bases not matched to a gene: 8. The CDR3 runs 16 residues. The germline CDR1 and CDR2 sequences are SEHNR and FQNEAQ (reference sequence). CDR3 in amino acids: CASSLGGLAGLETQYF. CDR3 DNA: TGTGCCAGCAGCCTAGGGGGACTAGCGGGTTTAGAGACCCAGTACTTC.

The CDR3 bases are TGTGCCAGCAGTGAAGGTCGGGGGGACACAGATACGCAGTATTTT. Amino acids: CASSEGRGDTDTQYF. The rearrangement joins TRBV6-1 to TRBJ2-3; TRBD2 matches 7 bases. CDR3 size: 15 residues. CDR1 MNHNS and CDR2 SASEGT come from the germline V gene. After removal of 1 base from V and 2 bases from J, the junction contained 3 bases not matched to a gene.

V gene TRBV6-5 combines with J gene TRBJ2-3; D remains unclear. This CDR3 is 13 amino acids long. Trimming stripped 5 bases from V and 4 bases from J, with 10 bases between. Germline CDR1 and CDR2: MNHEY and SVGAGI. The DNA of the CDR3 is TGTGCCAGCAGTCTGACAACCTCAGATACGCAGTATTTT. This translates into CASSLTTSDTQYF.

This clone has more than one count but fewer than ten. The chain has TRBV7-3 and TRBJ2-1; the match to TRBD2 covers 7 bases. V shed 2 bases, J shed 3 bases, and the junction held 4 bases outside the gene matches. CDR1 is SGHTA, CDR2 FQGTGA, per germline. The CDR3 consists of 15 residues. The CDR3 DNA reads TGTGCCAGCAGCTTAGGCGGGAGCTTCTACAATGAGCAGTTCTTC. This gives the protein CASSLGGSFYNEQFF.

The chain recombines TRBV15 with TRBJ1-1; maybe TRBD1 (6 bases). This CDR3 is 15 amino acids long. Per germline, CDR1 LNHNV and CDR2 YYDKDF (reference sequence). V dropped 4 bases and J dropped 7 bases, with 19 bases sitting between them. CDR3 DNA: TGTGCCACCAGCACCGGACAGACCGGAGGTGGTGAAGCTTTCTTT. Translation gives CATSTGQTGGGEAFF.

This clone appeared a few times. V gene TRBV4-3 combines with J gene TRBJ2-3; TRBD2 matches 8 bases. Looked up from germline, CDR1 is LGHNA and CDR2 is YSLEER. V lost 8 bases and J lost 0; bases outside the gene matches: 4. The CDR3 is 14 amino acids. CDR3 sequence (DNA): TGCGCCAGCTCTACGGGGGGGAGCACAGATACGCAGTATTTT. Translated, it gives CASSTGGSTDTQYF.

The CDR3 spells CASSPGTSGIENTGELFF. The CDR3 region has the DNA TGTGCCAGCTCACCCGGGACTAGCGGGATCGAGAACACCGGGGAGCTGTTTTTT. The rearrangement joins TRBV18 to TRBJ2-2; 13 bases fit TRBD2. Unmatched junction bases numbered 5, after V lost 3 bases and J lost 1 base. The CDR3 covers 18 residues. Germline lookup yields CDR1 KGHSH and CDR2 LQKENI.

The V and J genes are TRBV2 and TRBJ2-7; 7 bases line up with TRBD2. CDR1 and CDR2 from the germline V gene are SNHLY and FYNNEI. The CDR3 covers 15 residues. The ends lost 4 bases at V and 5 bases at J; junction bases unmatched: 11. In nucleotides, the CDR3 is TGTGCCAGCAGTGGGTCTGCGGGAGATCCCCACGAGCAGTACTTC. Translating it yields CASSGSAGDPHEQYF.

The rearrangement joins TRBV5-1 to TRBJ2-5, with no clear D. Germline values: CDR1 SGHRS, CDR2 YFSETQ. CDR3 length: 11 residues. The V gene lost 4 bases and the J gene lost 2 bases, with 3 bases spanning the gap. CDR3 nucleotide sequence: TGCGCCAGCAGCCAACAAGAGACCCAGTACTTC. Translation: CASSQQETQYF. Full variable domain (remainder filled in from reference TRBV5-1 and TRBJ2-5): KAGVTQTPRYLIKTRGQQVTLSCSPISGHRSVSWYQQTPGQGLQFLFEYFSETQRNKGNFPGRFSGRQFSNSRSEMNVSTLELGDSALYLCASSQQETQYFGPGTRLLVL.

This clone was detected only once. CDR3 DNA sequence: TGTGCCAGCTCATCAACAGGGGGCCTCTCCTACGAGCAGTACTTC. It encodes CASSSTGGLSYEQYF. V is TRBV18 and J is TRBJ2-7, with 9 bases matching TRBD1. Trimming took 5 bases from V and 0 from J; bases not matched to a gene: 5. There are 15 residues in the CDR3. The germline V gene encodes CDR1 KGHSH and CDR2 LQKENI.

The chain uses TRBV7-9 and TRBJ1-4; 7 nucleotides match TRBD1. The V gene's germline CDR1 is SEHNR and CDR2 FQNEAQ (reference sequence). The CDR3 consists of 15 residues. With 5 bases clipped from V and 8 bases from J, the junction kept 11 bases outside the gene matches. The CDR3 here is CASSQQGNSGEKLFF. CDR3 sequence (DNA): TGTGCCAGCAGCCAACAGGGGAATTCTGGAGAAAAACTGTTTTTT.

The CDR3 coding sequence is TGCGCCAGCAGCTTGCCCCGGACTAGCGGAGACTCCTACGAGCAGTACTTC. Amino acids: CASSLPRTSGDSYEQYF. The chain has TRBV5-1 and TRBJ2-7; 10 nucleotides match TRBD2. J gave up 0 bases and V 1 base, and 7 bases lay outside the gene matches. Germline V lookup: CDR1 SGHRS, CDR2 YFSETQ. CDR3 length equals 17 residues. Variable domain in full (rest from reference TRBV5-1 and TRBJ2-7): KAGVTQTPRYLIKTRGQQVTLSCSPISGHRSVSWYQQTPGQGLQFLFEYFSETQRNKGNFPGRFSGRQFSNSRSEMNVSTLELGDSALYLCASSLPRTSGDSYEQYFGPGTRLTVT.

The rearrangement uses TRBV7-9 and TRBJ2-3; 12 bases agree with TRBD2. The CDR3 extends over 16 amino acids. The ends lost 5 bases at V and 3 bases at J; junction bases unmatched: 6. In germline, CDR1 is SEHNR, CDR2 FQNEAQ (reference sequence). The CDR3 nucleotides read TGTGCCAGCAGCCCAGAGACTAGCGGGAGAACAGATACGCAGTATTTT. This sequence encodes CASSPETSGRTDTQYF.

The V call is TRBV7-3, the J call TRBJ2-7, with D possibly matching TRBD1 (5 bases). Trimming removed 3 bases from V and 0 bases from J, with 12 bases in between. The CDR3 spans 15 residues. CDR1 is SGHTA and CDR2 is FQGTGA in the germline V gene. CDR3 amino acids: CASSLDTGSSYEQYF. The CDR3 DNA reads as TGTGCCAGCAGCTTGGATACAGGTAGCTCCTACGAGCAGTACTTC.